This T cell receptor (beta chain) was sequenced for a study of cytomegalovirus exposure and HLA in healthy donors. Looking at the study overall: There were 117 million unique TCR beta sequences, drawn from 200 million or so T cells, in an earlier analysis.

These donors counted as nominally healthy when sampled, but unrecorded immune exposures were likely. Vbeta (60) and Jbeta (13) primers were used in the PCR. Method: immunoSEQ multiplex PCR; TCRdb's copy keeps in-frame clones and lacks some. Of fewer than 200,000 clones in the sample, approximately 67% are singletons; the top ten hold around 4.5%. With regard to this clone: Its matching antigen is unknown.

Study findings and constraints: Using a false discovery rate of 0.05, a later analysis showed that 15,000 to 20,000 TCR beta sequences were associated with HLA alleles. In a later analysis, an Asian-associated ancestry cluster reportedly showed fewer N-insertions than the approximately 660-donor mean.

CDR3 length equals 14 residues. Between the trimmed V and J ends, which lost 8 bases and 6 bases, there was a span of 17 bases. CDR1 and CDR2 from the germline V gene are MNHEY and SMNVEV (reference sequence). Material: PBMCs. The receptor comes from a woman younger than 30 in good health and CMV-seropositive. This chain joins TRBV27 and TRBJ2-1; D may be TRBD2 (5 bases). As DNA, the CDR3 is TGTGCCAGCCGAACTAGAAATGTCTTCAATGAGCAGTTCTTC. It specifies CASRTRNVFNEQFF.